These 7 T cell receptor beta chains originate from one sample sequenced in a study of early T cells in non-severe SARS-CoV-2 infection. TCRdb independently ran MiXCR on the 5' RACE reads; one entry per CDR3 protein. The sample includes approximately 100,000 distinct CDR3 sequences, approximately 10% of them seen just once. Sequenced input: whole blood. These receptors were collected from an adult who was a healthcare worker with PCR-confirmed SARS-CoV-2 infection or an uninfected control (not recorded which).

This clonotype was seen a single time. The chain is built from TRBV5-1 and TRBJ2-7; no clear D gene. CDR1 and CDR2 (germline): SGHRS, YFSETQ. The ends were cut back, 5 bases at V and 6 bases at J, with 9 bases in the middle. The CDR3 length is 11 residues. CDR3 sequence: CASSPGVEQYF. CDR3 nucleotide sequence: TGCGCCAGCAGTCCTGGGGTCGAGCAGTACTTC.

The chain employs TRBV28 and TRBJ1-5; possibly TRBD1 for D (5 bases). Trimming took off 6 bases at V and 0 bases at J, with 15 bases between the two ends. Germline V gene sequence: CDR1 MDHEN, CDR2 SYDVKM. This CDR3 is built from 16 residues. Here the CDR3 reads CASRVREGRSNQPQHF. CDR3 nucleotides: TGTGCCAGCAGGGTCAGGGAGGGGCGTAGCAATCAGCCCCAGCATTTT.

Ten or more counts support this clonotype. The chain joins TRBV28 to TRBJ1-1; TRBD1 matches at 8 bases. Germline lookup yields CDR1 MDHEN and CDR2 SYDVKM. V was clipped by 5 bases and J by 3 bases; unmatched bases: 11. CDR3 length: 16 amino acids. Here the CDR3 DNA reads TGTGCCAGCAGTCCCGGGACAGGCACTGTTGACACTGAAGCTTTCTTT. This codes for CASSPGTGTVDTEAFF.

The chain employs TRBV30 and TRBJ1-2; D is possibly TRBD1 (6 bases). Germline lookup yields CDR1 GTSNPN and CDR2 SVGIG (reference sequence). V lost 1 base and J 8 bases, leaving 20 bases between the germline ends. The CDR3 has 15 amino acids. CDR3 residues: CAWSGLTQGRGGYTF. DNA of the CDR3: TGTGCCTGGAGTGGGCTAACTCAGGGGCGCGGGGGCTACACCTTC.

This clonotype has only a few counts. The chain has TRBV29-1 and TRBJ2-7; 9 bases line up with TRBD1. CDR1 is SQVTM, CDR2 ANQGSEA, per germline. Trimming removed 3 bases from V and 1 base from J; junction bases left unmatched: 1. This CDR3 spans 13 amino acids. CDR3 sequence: CSVETGGSYEQYF. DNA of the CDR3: TGCAGCGTTGAGACAGGGGGGTCCTACGAGCAGTACTTC.

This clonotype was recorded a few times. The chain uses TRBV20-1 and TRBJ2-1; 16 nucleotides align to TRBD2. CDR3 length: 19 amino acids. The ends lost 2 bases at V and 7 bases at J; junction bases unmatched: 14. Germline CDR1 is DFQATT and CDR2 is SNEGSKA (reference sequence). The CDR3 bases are TGCAGTGCTAGAACACGTCCCGGGACTAGCGGGAGGGCCAGGAATGAGCAGTTCTTC. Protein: CSARTRPGTSGRARNEQFF.

As DNA, the CDR3 is TGTGCCAGCAGTTGGGACAGGACTAACTATGGCTACACCTTC. This translates into CASSWDRTNYGYTF. The chain employs TRBV12-3 or TRBV12-4 and TRBJ1-2; TRBD1 aligns across 8 bases. After removal of 4 bases from V and 0 bases from J, the junction contained 1 base not matched to a gene. This CDR3 is built from 14 residues.